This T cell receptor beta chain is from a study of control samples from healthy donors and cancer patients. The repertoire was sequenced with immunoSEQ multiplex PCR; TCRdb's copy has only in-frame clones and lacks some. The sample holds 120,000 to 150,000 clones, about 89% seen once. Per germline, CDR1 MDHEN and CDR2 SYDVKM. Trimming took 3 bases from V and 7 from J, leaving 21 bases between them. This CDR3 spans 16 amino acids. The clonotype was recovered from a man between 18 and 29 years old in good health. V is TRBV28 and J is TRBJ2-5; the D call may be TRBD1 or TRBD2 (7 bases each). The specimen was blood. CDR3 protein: CASSFYRGVREGTQYF. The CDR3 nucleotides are TGTGCCAGCAGTTTCTACAGGGGAGTGAGGGAGGGGACCCAGTACTTC.